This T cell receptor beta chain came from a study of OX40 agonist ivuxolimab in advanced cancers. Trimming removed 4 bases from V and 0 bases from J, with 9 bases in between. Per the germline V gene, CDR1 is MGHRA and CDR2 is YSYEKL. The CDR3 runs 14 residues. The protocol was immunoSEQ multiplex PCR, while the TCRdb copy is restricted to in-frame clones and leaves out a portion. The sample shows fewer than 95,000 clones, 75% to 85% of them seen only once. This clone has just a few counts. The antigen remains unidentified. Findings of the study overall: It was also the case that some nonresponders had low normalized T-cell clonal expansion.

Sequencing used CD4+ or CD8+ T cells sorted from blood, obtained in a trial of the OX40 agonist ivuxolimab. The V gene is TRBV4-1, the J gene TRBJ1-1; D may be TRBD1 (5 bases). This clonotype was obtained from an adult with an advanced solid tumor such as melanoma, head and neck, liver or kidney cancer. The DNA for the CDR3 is TGCGCCAGCAGCCTTAGGGGAATGAACACTGAAGCTTTCTTT. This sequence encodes CASSLRGMNTEAFF.